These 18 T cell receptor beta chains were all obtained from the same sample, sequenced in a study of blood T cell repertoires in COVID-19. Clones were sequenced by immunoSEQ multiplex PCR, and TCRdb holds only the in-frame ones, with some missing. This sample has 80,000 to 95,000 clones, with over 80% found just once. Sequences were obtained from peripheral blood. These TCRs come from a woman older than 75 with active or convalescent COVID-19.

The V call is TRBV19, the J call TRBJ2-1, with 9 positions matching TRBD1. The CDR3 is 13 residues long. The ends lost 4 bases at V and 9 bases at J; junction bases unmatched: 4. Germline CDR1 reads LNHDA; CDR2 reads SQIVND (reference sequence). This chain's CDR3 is CASSTRTGAEQFF. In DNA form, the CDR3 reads TGTGCCAGTAGTACCCGGACAGGGGCTGAGCAGTTCTTC.

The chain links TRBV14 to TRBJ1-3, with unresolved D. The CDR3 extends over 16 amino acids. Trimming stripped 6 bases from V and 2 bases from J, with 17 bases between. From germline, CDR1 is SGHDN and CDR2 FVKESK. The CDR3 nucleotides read TGTGCCAGCAGTCTGTTGCCGGAAGCGACTGGAAACACCATATATTTT. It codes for CASSLLPEATGNTIYF.

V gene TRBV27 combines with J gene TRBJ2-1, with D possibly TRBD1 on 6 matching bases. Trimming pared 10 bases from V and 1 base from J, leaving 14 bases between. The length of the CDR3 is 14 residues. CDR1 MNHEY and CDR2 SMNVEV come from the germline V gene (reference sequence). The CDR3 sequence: CATRQAVSYNEQFF. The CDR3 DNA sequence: TGTGCCACCCGACAGGCCGTATCCTACAATGAGCAGTTCTTC.

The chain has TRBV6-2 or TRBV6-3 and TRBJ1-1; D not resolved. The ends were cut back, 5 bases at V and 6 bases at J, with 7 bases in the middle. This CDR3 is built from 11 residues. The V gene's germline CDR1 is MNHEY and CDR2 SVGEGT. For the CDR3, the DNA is TGTGCCAGCAGTAATACGGCTGAAGCTTTCTTT. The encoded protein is CASSNTAEAFF.

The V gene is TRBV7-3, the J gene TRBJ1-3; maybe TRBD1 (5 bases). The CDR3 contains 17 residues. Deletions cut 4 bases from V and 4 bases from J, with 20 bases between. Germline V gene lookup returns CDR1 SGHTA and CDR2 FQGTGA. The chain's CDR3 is CASSSTGDRSSGNTIYF. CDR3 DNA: TGTGCCAGCAGCTCCACAGGAGATCGGTCGTCGGGAAACACCATATATTTT. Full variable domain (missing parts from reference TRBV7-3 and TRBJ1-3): GAGVSQTPSNKVTEKGKYVELRCDPISGHTALYWYRQSLGQGPEFLIYFQGTGAADDSGLPNDRFFAVRPEGSVSTLKIQRTERGDSAVYLCASSSTGDRSSGNTIYFGEGSWLTVV.

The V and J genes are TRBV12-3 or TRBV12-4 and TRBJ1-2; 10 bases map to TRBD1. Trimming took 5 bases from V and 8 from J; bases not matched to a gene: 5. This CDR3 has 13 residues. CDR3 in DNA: TGTGCCAGCAGTGCCCGGGACAGGGGAGGCTACACCTTC. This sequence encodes CASSARDRGGYTF.

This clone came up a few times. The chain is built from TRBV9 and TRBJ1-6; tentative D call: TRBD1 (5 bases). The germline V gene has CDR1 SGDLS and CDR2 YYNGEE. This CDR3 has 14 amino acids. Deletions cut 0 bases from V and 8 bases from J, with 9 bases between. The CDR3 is CASSVEGRDSPLHF. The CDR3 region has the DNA TGTGCCAGCAGCGTAGAAGGCAGGGATTCACCCCTCCACTTT.

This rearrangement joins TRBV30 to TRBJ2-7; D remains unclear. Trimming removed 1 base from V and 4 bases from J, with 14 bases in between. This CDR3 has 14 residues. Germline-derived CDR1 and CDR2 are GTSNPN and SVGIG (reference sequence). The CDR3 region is CAWSGASLSYEQYF. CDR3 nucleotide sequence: TGTGCCTGGAGTGGGGCCTCCCTGAGTTACGAGCAGTACTTC.

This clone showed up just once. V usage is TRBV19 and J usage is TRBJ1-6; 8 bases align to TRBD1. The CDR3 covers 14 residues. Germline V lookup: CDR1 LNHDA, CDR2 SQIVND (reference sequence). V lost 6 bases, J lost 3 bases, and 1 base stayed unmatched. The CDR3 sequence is CASSGQGYNSPLHF. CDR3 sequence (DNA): TGTGCCAGTAGCGGACAGGGCTATAATTCACCCCTCCACTTT.

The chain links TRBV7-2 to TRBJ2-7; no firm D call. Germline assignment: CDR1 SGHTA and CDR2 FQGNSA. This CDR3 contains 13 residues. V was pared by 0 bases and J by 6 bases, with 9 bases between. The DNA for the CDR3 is TGTGCCAGCAGCTTAGCGCGAGACACCGAGCAGTACTTC. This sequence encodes CASSLARDTEQYF.

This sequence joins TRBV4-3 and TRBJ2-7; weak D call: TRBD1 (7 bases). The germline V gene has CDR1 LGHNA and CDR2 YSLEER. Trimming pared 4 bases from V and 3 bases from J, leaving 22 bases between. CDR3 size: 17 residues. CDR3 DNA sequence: TGCGCCAGCAGCCGGTCGAATTCGCGGGACAGTCTCTACGAGCAGTACTTC. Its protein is CASSRSNSRDSLYEQYF.

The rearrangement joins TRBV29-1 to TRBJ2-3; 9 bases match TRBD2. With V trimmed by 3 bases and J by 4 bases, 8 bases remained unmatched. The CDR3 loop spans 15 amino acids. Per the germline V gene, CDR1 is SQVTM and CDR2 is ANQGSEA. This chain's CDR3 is CSVDAGGLDADTQYF. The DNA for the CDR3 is TGCAGCGTTGATGCGGGAGGGTTAGACGCAGATACGCAGTATTTT.

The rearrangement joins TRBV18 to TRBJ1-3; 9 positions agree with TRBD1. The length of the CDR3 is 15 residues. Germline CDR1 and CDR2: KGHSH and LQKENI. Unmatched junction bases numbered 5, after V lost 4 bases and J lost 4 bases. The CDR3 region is CASSRDRVDGNTIYF. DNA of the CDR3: TGTGCCAGCTCACGGGACAGGGTCGACGGAAACACCATATATTTT.

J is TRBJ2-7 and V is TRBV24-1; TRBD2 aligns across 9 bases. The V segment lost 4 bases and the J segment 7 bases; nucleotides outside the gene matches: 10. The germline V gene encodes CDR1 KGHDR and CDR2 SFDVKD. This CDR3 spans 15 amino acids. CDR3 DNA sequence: TGTGCCACCAGTGACCCTCGGGGGACTAGCCGGGAGCAGTACTTC. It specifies CATSDPRGTSREQYF.

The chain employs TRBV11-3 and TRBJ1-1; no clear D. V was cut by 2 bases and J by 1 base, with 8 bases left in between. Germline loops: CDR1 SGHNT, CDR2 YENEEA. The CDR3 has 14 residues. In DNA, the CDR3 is TGTGCCAGCAGCTTACACACAACGAACACTGAAGCTTTCTTT. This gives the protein CASSLHTTNTEAFF. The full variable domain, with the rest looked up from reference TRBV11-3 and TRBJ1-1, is EAGVVQSPRYKIIEKKQPVAFWCNPISGHNTLYWYLQNLGQGPELLIRYENEEAVDDSQLPKDRFSAERLKGVDSTLKIQPAELGDSAVYLCASSLHTTNTEAFFGQGTRLTVV.

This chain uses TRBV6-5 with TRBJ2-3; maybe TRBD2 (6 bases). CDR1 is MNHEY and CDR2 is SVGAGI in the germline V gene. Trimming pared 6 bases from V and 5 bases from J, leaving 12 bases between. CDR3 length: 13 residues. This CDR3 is CASRPSVGDTQYF. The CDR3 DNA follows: TGTGCCAGCAGGCCTAGCGTTGGAGATACGCAGTATTTT.

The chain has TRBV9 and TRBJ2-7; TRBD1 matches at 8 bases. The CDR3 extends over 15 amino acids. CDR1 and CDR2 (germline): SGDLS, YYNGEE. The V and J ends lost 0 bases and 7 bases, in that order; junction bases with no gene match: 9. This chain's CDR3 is CASSVDGDRGREQYF. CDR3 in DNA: TGTGCCAGCAGCGTAGACGGAGACAGGGGAAGGGAGCAGTACTTC.

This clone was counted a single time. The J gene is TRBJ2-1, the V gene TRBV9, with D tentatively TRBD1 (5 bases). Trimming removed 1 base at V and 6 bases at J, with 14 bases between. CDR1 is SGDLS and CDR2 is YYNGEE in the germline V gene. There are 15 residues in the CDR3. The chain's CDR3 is CASSVPSSTVNEQFF. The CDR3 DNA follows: TGTGCCAGCAGCGTACCTTCTTCGACAGTCAATGAGCAGTTCTTC.